This T cell receptor beta chain was sequenced during a study of T-cell reconstitution after alpha-beta-depleted transplantation in children. Broader study findings: Surviving thymic progenitors and recipient T cells were the source of high TCRbeta diversity at day 60 in some patients. Hyperexpanded clones declined; after one year, newly produced T cells mostly supplied diversity. The study reportedly traced alpha-beta T cells about two months after transplant to several hundred expanded graft clones.

Unique molecular identifiers were used in preparing the TCRbeta library. TCRdb itself ran the PCR reads through MiXCR, one entry per CDR3 protein. The repertoire consists of around 270,000 distinct CDR3 sequences, with nearly 8% occurring once and the leading ten covering about 9.3%. The CDR3 consists of 13 residues. V was cut by 4 bases and J by 5 bases, with 11 bases left in between. This clonotype showed up many times. The antigen remains unidentified. The specimen comprised peripheral blood, sampled 360 days after TCRalphabeta/CD19-depleted stem cell transplant. The receptor was isolated from a female patient aged 2-10 years who had a stem cell transplant for Fanconi anemia, so the T cells may come from the graft donor. The chain recombines TRBV12-3 or TRBV12-4 with TRBJ2-5, with D unresolved. In DNA form, the CDR3 reads TGTGCCAGCAGTTATTGGCAAGGGGAGACCCAGTACTTC. Its translation is CASSYWQGETQYF.